The 25 T cell receptor beta chains given below trace back to one sample, sequenced in a study of blood T cell repertoires in COVID-19 (TCRdb year 2020). The library relied on the immunoSEQ multiplex PCR assay. Not all clones reach the TCRdb copy of this immuneACCESS table, which keeps in-frame sequences only. Checked studies attribute under half of the gap to unresolved V genes and leave the rest unexplained. This sample lists around 100,000 clones; around nine tenths were detected once. Approximately 15% of the sample lies in the top ten. Sample: peripheral blood. The receptors were gathered from a human donor in a cohort sampled during active COVID-19.

This chain joins TRBV28 and TRBJ2-3, with TRBD2 identical over 10 bases. From germline, CDR1 is MDHEN and CDR2 SYDVKM. The CDR3 length is 17 residues. V shed 4 bases and J 0 bases; nucleotides not matched to a gene: 7. CDR3: CASSSPGLALSTDTQYF. The CDR3 DNA follows: TGTGCCAGCAGTTCCCCGGGACTAGCGCTTAGCACAGATACGCAGTATTTT.

This clone appeared once. The genes are TRBV5-4 and TRBJ1-2; 10 bases agree with TRBD1. V was pared by 0 bases and J by 4 bases, with 3 bases of the junction left unmatched. The germline CDR1 and CDR2 sequences are SGHNT and YYREEE (reference sequence). This CDR3 has 15 amino acids. CDR3 region: CASSLGGQGVYGYTF. The CDR3 DNA reads as TGTGCCAGCAGCTTGGGAGGACAGGGGGTCTATGGCTACACCTTC. Together with reference TRBV5-4 and TRBJ1-2, the CDR3 gives the full variable domain: ETGVTQSPTHLIKTRGQQVTLRCSSQSGHNTVSWYQQALGQGPQFIFQYYREEENGRGNFPPRFSGLQFPNYSSELNVNALELDDSALYLCASSLGGQGVYGYTFGSGTRLTVV.

V and J are TRBV19 and TRBJ2-7, with a possible D match to TRBD2 (6 bases). V lost 7 bases to trimming and J lost 0 bases, with 10 bases between them. The V gene's germline CDR1 is LNHDA and CDR2 SQIVND (reference sequence). CDR3 size: 13 residues. The CDR3 protein is CASKAGNSYEQYF. The DNA for the CDR3 is TGTGCCAGTAAGGCGGGGAACTCCTACGAGCAGTACTTC.

This clone has just one count. This sequence joins TRBV3-1 (or the pseudogene TRBV3-2) and TRBJ2-4; 7 bases are a match to TRBD1. The CDR3 is 14 amino acids. CDR1 is LGHDT, CDR2 YNNKEL, per germline (reference sequence). Trimming cost V 1 base and J 6 bases; bases outside gene matches: 3. The CDR3 DNA is TGTGCCAGCAGCCAAGGACAGGGCGGAAACATTCAGTACTTC. This gives the protein CASSQGQGGNIQYF.

The chain is built from TRBV9 and TRBJ2-3; perhaps TRBD1 as D (5 bases). Trimming took 7 bases from V and 4 from J, leaving 19 bases between them. The CDR3 runs to 15 residues. CDR1 is SGDLS, CDR2 YYNGEE, per germline. The CDR3 reads CASGAGTSSADTQYF. CDR3 bases: TGTGCCAGCGGGGCAGGCACCTCGAGCGCAGATACGCAGTATTTT.

The DNA of the CDR3 is TGCGCCAGCCGACAGGAACTTTCTGGAAACACCATATATTTT. It is translated as CASRQELSGNTIYF. The J gene is TRBJ1-3, the V gene TRBV5-1, with D perhaps TRBD1 (6 bases). CDR3 length: 14 residues. V was clipped by 7 bases and J by 1 base, with 12 bases between them. Germline V lookup: CDR1 SGHRS, CDR2 YFSETQ.

This clone has at least ten counts. This sequence joins TRBV9 and TRBJ1-6, with a tentative D call TRBD1 (5 bases). Germline V gene sequence: CDR1 SGDLS, CDR2 YYNGEE. CDR3 length equals 14 residues. Trimming removed 0 bases at V and 7 bases at J, with 8 bases between. The CDR3 DNA sequence: TGTGCCAGCAGCGTAGAAGGACAAAATTCACCCCTCCACTTT. It is translated as CASSVEGQNSPLHF.

The rearrangement uses TRBV5-1 and TRBJ2-3, with TRBD2 matching over 8 bases. V shed 7 bases and J 1 base; nucleotides not matched to a gene: 8. The CDR3 sequence is 15 residues long. Germline V lookup: CDR1 SGHRS, CDR2 YFSETQ. CDR3 in DNA: TGCGCCAGCTCCCGGGAGGGCCAAGGCACAGATACGCAGTATTTT. It translates to CASSREGQGTDTQYF.

The chain uses TRBV18 and TRBJ2-3; TRBD1 aligns across 7 bases. Germline trimming cut 1 base from V and 5 bases from J; bases unmatched to any gene: 6. This CDR3 comprises 15 residues. CDR1 KGHSH and CDR2 LQKENI come from the germline V gene. CDR3 bases: TGTGCCAGCTCACCACGAGACAGGGCCGGAGATACGCAGTATTTT. It codes for CASSPRDRAGDTQYF.

This chain uses TRBV7-2 with TRBJ2-1; TRBD2 matches at 7 bases. J lost 4 bases, V lost 5 bases, and 14 bases had no gene match. In germline, CDR1 is SGHTA, CDR2 FQGNSA. This CDR3 is 17 amino acids long. This CDR3 is CASSPRRAGILYNEQFF. CDR3 in DNA: TGTGCCAGCAGCCCGCGGAGAGCGGGGATCCTTTACAATGAGCAGTTCTTC.

The chain couples TRBV2 to TRBJ1-5; D unclear. The CDR3 runs to 13 residues. Germline lookup yields CDR1 SNHLY and CDR2 FYNNEI. Trimming removed 4 bases at V and 4 bases at J, with 8 bases between. The CDR3 is CASSVSKNQPQHF. CDR3 nucleotide sequence: TGTGCCAGCAGTGTCAGTAAAAATCAGCCCCAGCATTTT.

The V gene is TRBV9, the J gene TRBJ1-2; D is perhaps TRBD1 (6 bases). Trimming cost V 4 bases and J 8 bases, with 18 bases left between them. Germline V gene sequence: CDR1 SGDLS, CDR2 YYNGEE. The CDR3 length is 14 residues. The CDR3 loop reads CASSPAGGAWGYTF. Here the CDR3 DNA reads TGTGCCAGCAGCCCGGCCGGGGGGGCCTGGGGCTACACCTTC.

The rearrangement joins TRBV5-5 to TRBJ2-7; 13 nucleotides align to TRBD2. V was pared by 0 bases and J by 6 bases, with 6 bases of the junction left unmatched. The CDR3 extends over 16 amino acids. Germline V lookup: CDR1 SGHKS, CDR2 YYEKEE (reference sequence). The CDR3 region is CASSLAELAGGGEQYF. In DNA form, the CDR3 reads TGTGCCAGCAGCTTGGCCGAACTAGCGGGAGGGGGCGAGCAGTACTTC. Together with reference TRBV5-5 and TRBJ2-7, the CDR3 gives the full variable domain: DAGVTQSPTHLIKTRGQQVTLRCSPISGHKSVSWYQQVLGQGPQFIFQYYEKEERGRGNFPDRFSARQFPNYSSELNVNALLLGDSALYLCASSLAELAGGGEQYFGPGTRLTVT.

J is TRBJ1-2 and V is TRBV4-2; TRBD1 matches at 8 bases. V gave up 0 bases and J gave up 3 bases; unmatched junction bases: 3. From germline, CDR1 is LGHNA and CDR2 YNFKEQ. The CDR3 loop spans 15 amino acids. In nucleotides, the CDR3 is TGTGCCAGCAGCCAAGAACAGGGGGAAGACTATGGCTACACCTTC. As protein: CASSQEQGEDYGYTF.

The V and J genes are TRBV5-1 and TRBJ2-7; the match to TRBD1 covers 7 bases. CDR3 length: 14 residues. From germline, CDR1 is SGHRS and CDR2 YFSETQ. J was trimmed by 2 bases and V by 4 bases; bases with no gene match: 6. CDR3 sequence: CASSPDRLPYEQYF. The CDR3 nucleotides read TGCGCCAGCAGCCCGGACAGGCTTCCCTACGAGCAGTACTTC.

This clone was counted only a few times. This rearrangement joins TRBV7-9 to TRBJ1-5; D is uncertain. Between the trimmed V and J ends, which lost 3 bases and 8 bases, there was a span of 11 bases. Looked up from germline, CDR1 is SEHNR and CDR2 is FQNEAQ (reference sequence). The CDR3 totals 13 residues. In DNA, the CDR3 is TGTGCCAGCAGCTTGGCGGCTTGGGAGCCCCAGCATTTT. Encoded protein: CASSLAAWEPQHF. The full variable domain, completed using reference TRBV7-9 and TRBJ1-5, is DTGVSQNPRHKITKRGQNVTFRCDPISEHNRLYWYRQTLGQGPEFLTYFQNEAQLEKSRLLSDRFSAERPKGSFSTLEIQRTEQGDSAMYLCASSLAAWEPQHFGDGTRLSIL.

This chain uses TRBV30 with TRBJ2-7; TRBD1 matches at 12 bases. The germline V gene has CDR1 GTSNPN and CDR2 SVGIG (reference sequence). V dropped 1 base and J dropped 5; count of bases not matched to a gene: 6. The CDR3 has 15 residues. CDR3 nucleotides: TGTGCCTGGAGTGGGGACAGGGGGCGAGGTGACGAGCAGTACTTC. Translation gives CAWSGDRGRGDEQYF.

This clone was recorded once. This chain links TRBV3-1 (or the pseudogene TRBV3-2) with TRBJ2-7, with 7 positions matching TRBD1. The length of the CDR3 is 14 residues. Germline V gene sequence: CDR1 LGHDT, CDR2 YNNKEL (reference sequence). V was clipped by 4 bases and J by 0 bases; unmatched bases: 3. CDR3 DNA sequence: TGTGCCAGCAGCCCGGACAGGATCTCCTACGAGCAGTACTTC. Translation gives CASSPDRISYEQYF.

The V call is TRBV28, the J call TRBJ1-1; no firm D call. The CDR3 contains 13 residues. V gave up 2 bases and J gave up 1 base, with 5 bases separating them. CDR1 MDHEN and CDR2 SYDVKM come from the germline V gene. The CDR3 spells CASSLTANTEAFF. In nucleotides, the CDR3 is TGTGCCAGCAGTTTAACTGCGAACACTGAAGCTTTCTTT.

The rearrangement joins TRBV11-1 to TRBJ2-2; TRBD1 matches 7 bases. Trimming removed 6 bases from V and 4 bases from J; junction bases left unmatched: 5. The CDR3 extends over 14 amino acids. The germline CDR1 and CDR2 sequences are SGHAT and FQDESV (reference sequence). The CDR3 DNA sequence: TGTGCCAGCAGACAAACAGGGGCCACCGGGGAGCTGTTTTTT. Translation gives CASRQTGATGELFF.

V is TRBV7-2 and J is TRBJ1-5; 7 nucleotides align to TRBD1. Germline-derived CDR1 and CDR2 are SGHTA and FQGNSA. This CDR3 comprises 16 residues. V gave up 5 bases and J gave up 7 bases; unmatched junction bases: 14. Here the CDR3 reads CASSPRLGGLGQPQHF. The CDR3 DNA is TGTGCCAGCAGCCCCCGGCTAGGGGGCTTGGGGCAGCCCCAGCATTTT.

The J gene is TRBJ2-3, the V gene TRBV27; 8 bases align to TRBD1. The CDR3 contains 15 residues. Germline-derived CDR1 and CDR2 are MNHEY and SMNVEV (reference sequence). Trimming took 5 bases from V and 4 from J; bases not matched to a gene: 8. This CDR3 reads CASSLYQGAADTQYF. The CDR3, as DNA: TGTGCCAGCAGTCTTTACCAGGGGGCCGCAGATACGCAGTATTTT.

The chain recombines TRBV6-5 with TRBJ1-2, with D unresolved. V lost 5 bases and J lost 4, with 11 bases in between. The CDR3 is made up of 13 amino acids. CDR1 is MNHEY and CDR2 is SVGAGI in the germline V gene. CDR3 residues: CASSQTGPYGYTF. CDR3 bases: TGTGCCAGCAGTCAGACGGGTCCCTATGGCTACACCTTC.

The chain carries TRBV27 and TRBJ1-5; TRBD1 matches at 7 bases. The germline V gene has CDR1 MNHEY and CDR2 SMNVEV (reference sequence). V lost 6 bases, J lost 2 bases, and 4 bases stayed unmatched. The CDR3 is 14 residues long. In DNA form, the CDR3 reads TGTGCCAGCAGAACCGGACAGGGCAATCAGCCCCAGCATTTT. Translating gives CASRTGQGNQPQHF.

This chain uses TRBV5-1 with TRBJ1-1, with no clear D. V was shortened by 1 base and J by 0 bases, with 7 bases between the two germline ends. The length of the CDR3 is 14 residues. Germline CDR1 and CDR2: SGHRS and YFSETQ. For the CDR3, the DNA is TGCGCCAGCAGCTTGTTACATATGAACACTGAAGCTTTCTTT. This translates into CASSLLHMNTEAFF.